The TCR beta chain described here comes from a study of early T cells in non-severe SARS-CoV-2 infection. The library protocol tagged individual cDNA molecules with unique molecular identifiers. MiXCR, run by TCRdb on the 5' RACE reads, gives a single entry per CDR3 protein. Among about 77,000 distinct CDR3 sequences listed, roughly 12% were seen once. Trimming shortened V by 3 bases and J by 0 bases, and 15 bases separated the two germline ends. The V gene's germline CDR1 is LGHDT and CDR2 YNNKEL (reference sequence). This CDR3 region has 18 residues. The sequencing used whole blood, collected at baseline. The TCR was taken from an adult who was a healthcare worker with PCR-confirmed SARS-CoV-2 infection or an uninfected control (not recorded which). The donor label of this sample is uncertain. This rearrangement joins TRBV3-1 to TRBJ1-6, with D possibly matching TRBD1 (5 bases). The CDR3 DNA reads as TGTGCCAGCAGCCAGAACCGGAACGGGGGCTCCTATAATTCACCCCTCCACTTT. The encoded protein is CASSQNRNGGSYNSPLHF. Together with reference TRBV3-1 and TRBJ1-6, the CDR3 gives the full variable domain: DTAVSQTPKYLVTQMGNDKSIKCEQNLGHDTMYWYKQDSKKFLKIMFSYNNKELIINETVPNRFSPKSPDKAHLNLHINSLELGDSAVYFCASSQNRNGGSYNSPLHFGNGTRLTVT.